Listed below are T cell receptor beta chains from one sample, sequenced in a study of neurological immune-mediated disorders. TCRdb used MiXCR to reprocess the 5' RACE reads, holding one entry per CDR3 protein. The sample has roughly 100,000 distinct CDR3 sequences, under 14% seen once; the top ten hold 3.1%. The sequenced sample was PBMCs. The receptor set was obtained from a female donor with HTLV-1-associated myelopathy (HAM/TSP). Each CDR3 is given with its conserved first and last residue. D genes are given only for firm matches. Clone size is not always given. Where it is, it says once, few, many or a class for expanded clones.

v_gene	abundance	j_gene	d_gene	CDR3aa	CDR3nt
TRBV14	many	TRBJ2-1	NA	CASSQGGRFHNEQFF	TGTGCCAGCAGCCAGGGGGGCCGGTTCCACAATGAGCAGTTCTTC
TRBV19	NA	TRBJ2-6	NA	CASSIAGSGANVLTF	TGTGCCAGTAGTATCGCGGGCTCTGGGGCCAACGTCCTGACTTTC
TRBV6-5	NA	TRBJ2-1	NA	CASRILEDNEQFF	TGTGCCAGCAGAATACTAGAGGACAATGAGCAGTTCTTC
TRBV7-8	NA	TRBJ1-1	TRBD1	CASSLGTHDRDPEAFF	TGTGCCAGCAGCTTAGGCACCCACGACAGGGACCCTGAAGCTTTCTTT
TRBV7-2	NA	TRBJ2-1	TRBD2	CASGPGLANNEQFF	TGTGCCAGCGGACCGGGACTAGCGAACAATGAGCAGTTCTTC
TRBV3-1	NA	TRBJ2-1	TRBD1	CASSQGWGTGSEQFF	TGTGCCAGCAGCCAAGGGTGGGGGACAGGGAGTGAGCAGTTCTTC
TRBV20-1	many	TRBJ1-1	NA	CSAGSGKAEAFF	TGCAGTGCTGGGTCGGGGAAGGCTGAAGCTTTCTTT
TRBV7-9	many	TRBJ2-7	TRBD1	CASSPGQGQYEQYF	TGTGCCAGCAGCCCAGGACAGGGGCAATACGAGCAGTACTTC
TRBV5-6	many	TRBJ2-7	NA	CASSLALDLLDEQYF	TGTGCCAGCAGCTTGGCCTTGGATCTCCTCGACGAGCAGTACTTC
TRBV20-1	medium-sized	TRBJ2-3	NA	CSARGAISHGDTQYF	TGCAGTGCTAGAGGAGCTATTTCACATGGAGATACGCAGTATTTT
TRBV5-1	many	TRBJ1-1	NA	CASSPIPGTGNTEAFF	TGCGCCAGCAGCCCCATCCCGGGGACCGGGAACACTGAAGCTTTCTTT
TRBV27	few	TRBJ1-1	NA	CASSLRLGLNTEAFF	TGTGCCAGCAGTTTAAGACTGGGACTGAACACTGAAGCTTTCTTT
TRBV5-1	few	TRBJ2-7	NA	CASSDPLGFNYEQYF	TGCGCCAGCAGCGATCCACTGGGATTTAACTACGAGCAGTACTTC
TRBV20-1	many	TRBJ2-1	TRBD2	CSARAGGGYNEQFF	TGCAGTGCTAGGGCCGGGGGGGGATACAATGAGCAGTTCTTC
TRBV20-1	many	TRBJ2-1	TRBD2	CSARVISGDSYNEQFF	TGCAGTGCTAGAGTTATTAGCGGGGATTCCTACAATGAGCAGTTCTTC
TRBV19	NA	TRBJ2-7	TRBD2	CASSREGFRADYEQYF	TGTGCCAGTAGTAGGGAGGGATTTCGGGCCGACTACGAGCAGTACTTC
TRBV5-1	NA	TRBJ2-1	TRBD1	CASSGQGANNEQFF	TGCGCCAGCAGTGGACAGGGGGCAAACAATGAGCAGTTCTTC
TRBV20-1	many	TRBJ2-7	TRBD2	CSALRLAGAFSYEQYF	TGCAGTGCTCTCAGACTAGCGGGGGCCTTTTCCTACGAGCAGTACTTC
TRBV7-2	NA	TRBJ2-4	TRBD1	CASSRTGTGENIQYF	TGTGCCAGCAGCCGCACCGGGACAGGGGAAAACATTCAGTACTTC
TRBV27	NA	TRBJ2-5	NA	CASRQLGGYQETQYF	TGTGCCAGCAGGCAACTGGGCGGGTACCAAGAGACCCAGTACTTC
TRBV29-1	many	TRBJ1-1	NA	CSVEGPVSTEAFF	TGCAGCGTTGAGGGGCCAGTATCCACTGAAGCTTTCTTT
TRBV29-1	many	TRBJ2-1	NA	CSVRRDSYNEQFF	TGCAGCGTCCGCAGGGACTCCTACAATGAGCAGTTCTTC
TRBV4-2	many	TRBJ1-1	NA	CASTLNRAEAFF	TGTGCCAGCACATTAAACAGGGCTGAAGCTTTCTTT
TRBV5-1	many	TRBJ2-7	TRBD2	CASQAGSSYEQYF	TGCGCCAGCCAAGCGGGGAGCTCCTACGAGCAGTACTTC
TRBV29-1	NA	TRBJ2-5	NA	CSVPRQIRAETQYF	TGCAGCGTTCCTCGACAGATTAGGGCAGAGACCCAGTACTTC
TRBV7-2	NA	TRBJ2-6	NA	CASSYPWANVLTF	TGTGCCAGCAGCTATCCCTGGGCCAACGTCCTGACTTTC
TRBV10-1	NA	TRBJ2-1	NA	CASSESTFRDANNEQFF	TGCGCCAGCAGTGAGTCCACGTTTAGGGACGCGAACAATGAGCAGTTCTTC
TRBV4-1	many	TRBJ1-2	NA	CASSQDRVVGGYTF	TGCGCCAGCAGCCAAGATCGAGTGGTAGGTGGCTACACCTTC
TRBV7-7	few	TRBJ2-3	TRBD2	CASSLSFAGVTDTQYF	TGTGCCAGCAGCTTAAGTTTCGCGGGGGTCACAGATACGCAGTATTTT
TRBV2	many	TRBJ1-6	TRBD1	CASSPGQGYNSPLHF	TGTGCCAGCAGCCCGGGACAGGGGTATAATTCACCCCTCCACTTT
TRBV7-9	NA	TRBJ2-1	TRBD2	CASSLAIKRGGHEQFF	TGTGCCAGCAGCTTAGCTATCAAGCGGGGGGGCCATGAGCAGTTCTTC
TRBV7-3	many	TRBJ2-2	NA	CASSPGGTANTGELFF	TGTGCCAGCAGCCCGGGCGGAACAGCGAACACCGGGGAGCTGTTTTTT
TRBV20-1	many	TRBJ1-1	NA	CSARVSLNTEAFF	TGCAGTGCTAGAGTTTCTCTGAACACTGAAGCTTTCTTT
TRBV7-8	many	TRBJ1-5	NA	CASSPGLLNQPQHF	TGTGCCAGCAGCCCAGGACTCCTAAATCAGCCCCAGCATTTT
TRBV10-3	many	TRBJ1-5	TRBD1	CAIRGQGDQPQHF	TGTGCCATCAGAGGACAGGGAGATCAGCCCCAGCATTTT
TRBV20-1	many	TRBJ1-2	NA	CSASVVDGYTF	TGCAGTGCTAGTGTGGTCGATGGCTACACCTTC
TRBV20-1	many	TRBJ2-4	NA	CSASGGSKNIQYF	TGCAGTGCTAGTGGGGGGTCCAAAAACATTCAGTACTTC
TRBV29-1	many	TRBJ2-7	TRBD1	CSVPAPDRDPYLSYEQYF	TGCAGCGTTCCGGCCCCGGACAGGGACCCGTACCTCTCCTACGAGCAGTACTTC
TRBV20-1	NA	TRBJ2-1	TRBD1	CSAGEGQSRSDEQFF	TGCAGTGCCGGAGAGGGACAGAGCCGTTCGGATGAGCAGTTCTTC
TRBV5-1	many	TRBJ2-5	NA	CASSPWDSSKGETQYF	TGCGCCAGCAGCCCCTGGGACTCCAGCAAGGGAGAGACCCAGTACTTC
TRBV5-1	many	TRBJ2-7	NA	CASRPGSLGYEQYF	TGCGCCAGCAGGCCCGGGAGCCTAGGCTACGAGCAGTACTTC
TRBV7-2	many	TRBJ2-3	NA	CASSLEKGAQYF	TGTGCCAGCAGCTTAGAGAAGGGGGCGCAGTATTTT
TRBV7-9	few	TRBJ2-7	NA	CASTSFFHEQYF	TGTGCCAGCACGAGTTTCTTCCACGAGCAGTACTTC
TRBV5-1	many	TRBJ2-2	TRBD2	CASSLAGTNTGELFF	TGCGCCAGCTCCCTAGCGGGGACGAACACCGGGGAGCTGTTTTTT
TRBV20-1	many	TRBJ1-1	TRBD1	CSARGTGRGNTEAFF	TGCAGTGCTAGGGGGACAGGGCGGGGTAACACTGAAGCTTTCTTT
TRBV19	few	TRBJ2-6	TRBD1	CASRTGGLAGANVLTF	TGTGCCAGCCGGACAGGGGGGCTTGCTGGGGCCAACGTCCTGACTTTC
TRBV6-5	many	TRBJ2-5	NA	CASSYGGRWQETQYF	TGTGCCAGCAGTTACGGGGGGCGCTGGCAAGAGACCCAGTACTTC
TRBV5-5	many	TRBJ1-3	NA	CASSFVTGTSSGNTIYF	TGTGCCAGCAGCTTCGTTACCGGGACAAGCTCTGGAAACACCATATATTTT
TRBV5-1	many	TRBJ2-5	NA	CASSPEGRQETQYF	TGCGCCAGCAGCCCAGAAGGGAGACAAGAGACCCAGTACTTC
TRBV20-1	many	TRBJ2-3	TRBD2	CSASKAGERTDTQYF	TGCAGTGCTAGTAAAGCGGGGGAGCGCACAGATACGCAGTATTTT
TRBV4-1	many	TRBJ2-5	TRBD1	CASSRQEGQGETQYF	TGCGCCAGCAGCCGACAAGAGGGACAGGGGGAGACCCAGTACTTC
TRBV29-1	many	TRBJ2-1	TRBD1	CSCLARGPYNEQFF	TGCAGCTGCCTGGCCAGGGGGCCCTACAATGAGCAGTTCTTC
TRBV5-1	NA	TRBJ2-3	NA	CASGTGTSSTDKQYF	TGCGCCAGCGGGACCGGGACTTCTAGTACAGATAAGCAGTATTTT